This is a list of T cell receptor beta chains from one sample in a study of PD-L1 blockade in urothelial cancer. Only in-frame clones appear in the TCRdb table, and some are missing; sequencing was by immunoSEQ multiplex PCR. This sample has over 75,000 clones, with roughly 84% found just once. Here the sequenced sample was PBMCs, taken around atezolizumab (anti-PD-L1) treatment. These receptors were taken from a man aged 55 to 70 with urothelial cancer. The CDR3 runs from the conserved cysteine through the conserved F or W. A D gene is named only where the DNA matches it firmly. The listing skips clone size in some rows; elsewhere it reads once, few, many or a size class.

D: NA; V: TRBV5-1; length: 14; size: NA; J: TRBJ2-3; DNA: TGCGCCAGCAGCTTGTCTAGACTCACAGATACGCAGTATTTT; CDR3: CASSLSRLTDTQYF
D: TRBD1; V: TRBV14; length: 15; size: NA; J: TRBJ1-2; DNA: TGTGCCAGCAGCCGGGACCGACAGGGGTTGGGGGGCTACACCTTC; CDR3: CASSRDRQGLGGYTF
D: NA; V: TRBV7-9; length: 14; size: many; J: TRBJ2-2; DNA: TGTGCCAGCAGCTTAACCACGGGGGCCGGGGAGCTGTTTTTT; CDR3: CASSLTTGAGELFF
D: NA; V: TRBV6-5; length: 11; size: NA; J: TRBJ1-1; DNA: TGTGCCAGCAATGTTGGGACAGAAGCTTTCTTT; CDR3: CASNVGTEAFF
D: TRBD2; V: TRBV27; length: 15; size: few; J: TRBJ2-1; DNA: TGTGCCAGCAGTTCGTCTAGCGGGGGGGACAATGAGCAGTTCTTC; CDR3: CASSSSSGGDNEQFF
D: NA; V: TRBV7-9; length: 14; size: few; J: TRBJ2-5; DNA: TGTGCCAGCAGCTTTGAGACAGTTTCGGGGACCCAGTACTTC; CDR3: CASSFETVSGTQYF
D: NA; V: TRBV2; length: 14; size: once; J: TRBJ2-7; DNA: TGTGCCAGCAAAACCGAAACGCTCAGGGGCGAGCAGTACTTC; CDR3: CASKTETLRGEQYF
D: NA; V: TRBV21-1; length: 15; size: NA; J: TRBJ1-5; DNA: TGTGCCAGCAGCAAAACCGGGACAGGGTATCAGCCCCAGCATTTT; CDR3: CASSKTGTGYQPQHF
D: NA; V: TRBV5-1; length: 12; size: few; J: TRBJ1-3; DNA: TGCGCCAGCAGCTTCAGTGGAAACACCATATATTTT; CDR3: CASSFSGNTIYF
D: TRBD1; V: TRBV29-1; length: 13; size: NA; J: TRBJ2-3; DNA: TGCAGCGTAGGGGACAGGAGGGCAGATACGCAGTATTTT; CDR3: CSVGDRRADTQYF
D: TRBD2; V: TRBV29-1; length: 13; size: NA; J: TRBJ2-1; DNA: TGCAGCGCCGGGACTAGCGGGAAAGGTGAGCAGTTCTTC; CDR3: CSAGTSGKGEQFF
D: NA; V: TRBV21-1; length: 11; size: NA; J: TRBJ2-1; DNA: TGTGCCAGCAACCTAGCCAATGAGCAGTTCTTC; CDR3: CASNLANEQFF
D: NA; V: TRBV13; length: 15; size: NA; J: TRBJ2-1; DNA: TGTGCCAGCACCCCTGGGGGCATGCCCTACAATGAGCAGTTCTTC; CDR3: CASTPGGMPYNEQFF
D: NA; V: TRBV4-1; length: 16; size: NA; J: TRBJ1-1; DNA: TGCGCCAGCAGCCAAGTCATTCTGACGGGGGTACCTGAAGCTTTCTTT; CDR3: CASSQVILTGVPEAFF
D: NA; V: TRBV19; length: 11; size: NA; J: TRBJ1-1; DNA: TGTGCCAGTGACTTCAACACTGAAGCTTTCTTT; CDR3: CASDFNTEAFF
D: TRBD1; V: TRBV4-2; length: 16; size: NA; J: TRBJ1-4; DNA: TGTGCCAGCAGCCAAGAACGAGGGGGCGCGGTTGAAAAACTGTTTTTT; CDR3: CASSQERGGAVEKLFF
D: NA; V: TRBV19; length: 13; size: NA; J: TRBJ1-1; DNA: TGTGCCAGTAGCGACAGATTAAACACTGAAGCTTTCTTT; CDR3: CASSDRLNTEAFF
D: NA; V: TRBV2; length: 15; size: NA; J: TRBJ1-1; DNA: TGTGCCAGCAGTCAGGAGCGACTAAAAAACACTGAAGCTTTCTTT; CDR3: CASSQERLKNTEAFF